This T cell receptor beta chain was retrieved from a study of cytomegalovirus exposure and HLA in healthy donors. Study-wide background: Most donors, around 81% of several hundred genotyped, fell in the Caucasian-associated ancestry cluster. General study points: There were 150 to 200 TCR beta chains listed as cytomegalovirus-associated. Presence/absence analyses assumed roughly uniform sequencing depth across donors. Reported findings show TCR beta sequences accurately forecast HLA-A and HLA-B alleles in most subjects.

Trimming at V came to 5 bases and at J to 0 bases, leaving 10 bases not matched to a gene. The germline CDR1 and CDR2 sequences are PRHDT and FYEKMQ (reference sequence). This CDR3 has 16 amino acids. Researchers ran the PCR with 60 Vbeta and 13 Jbeta primers. Some clones are missing from TCRdb's copy, which holds only in-frame ones; the method was immunoSEQ multiplex PCR. The sample has about 100,000 clones; around three quarters are singletons. On this clone itself: Its antigen is unknown.

The sample comprised PBMCs. The TCR was taken from a female donor in good health and CMV-seropositive. The rearrangement links TRBV13 to TRBJ2-7; 7 bases align to TRBD2. The CDR3 is CASSLTRGTSSYEQYF. DNA of the CDR3: TGTGCCAGCAGCCTAACGCGGGGGACCTCCTCCTACGAGCAGTACTTC.